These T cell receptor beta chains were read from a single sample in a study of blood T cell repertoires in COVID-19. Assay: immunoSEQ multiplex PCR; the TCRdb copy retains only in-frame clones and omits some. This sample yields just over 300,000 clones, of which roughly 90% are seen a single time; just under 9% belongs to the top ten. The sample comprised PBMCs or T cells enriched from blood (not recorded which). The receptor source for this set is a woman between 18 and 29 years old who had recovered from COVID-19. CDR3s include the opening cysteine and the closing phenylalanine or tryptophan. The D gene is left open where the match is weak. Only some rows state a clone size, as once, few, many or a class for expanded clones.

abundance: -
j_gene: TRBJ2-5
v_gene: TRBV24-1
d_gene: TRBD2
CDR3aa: CATSDRAGGEETQYF
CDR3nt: TGTGCCACCAGTGATCGGGCGGGAGGGGAAGAGACCCAGTACTTC

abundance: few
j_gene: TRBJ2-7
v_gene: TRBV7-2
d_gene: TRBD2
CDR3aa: CASSGTSGAYEQYF
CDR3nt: TGTGCCAGCAGCGGAACTAGCGGGGCCTACGAGCAGTACTTC

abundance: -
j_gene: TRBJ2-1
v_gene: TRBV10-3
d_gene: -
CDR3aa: CAISESIRPSSYNEQFF
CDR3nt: TGTGCCATCAGTGAGTCCATCCGGCCTAGCTCCTACAATGAGCAGTTCTTC

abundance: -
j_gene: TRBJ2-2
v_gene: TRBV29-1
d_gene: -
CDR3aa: CSVAGPDTGELFF
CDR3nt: TGCAGCGTTGCAGGGCCTGACACCGGGGAGCTGTTTTTT

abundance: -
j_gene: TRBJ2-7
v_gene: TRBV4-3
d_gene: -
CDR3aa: CASSRGRGPGYYEQYF
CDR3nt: TGCGCCAGCAGCCGAGGCAGAGGCCCTGGATACTACGAGCAGTACTTC

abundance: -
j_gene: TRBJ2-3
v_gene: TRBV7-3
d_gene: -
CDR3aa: CASSRLAQGSADTQYF
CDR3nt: TGTGCCAGCAGCCGCCTGGCACAAGGGAGCGCAGATACGCAGTATTTT

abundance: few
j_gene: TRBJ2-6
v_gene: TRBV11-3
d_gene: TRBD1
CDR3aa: CASSSGTGGAGANVLTF
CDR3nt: TGTGCCAGCAGCAGCGGGACAGGGGGCGCCGGGGCCAACGTCCTGACTTTC

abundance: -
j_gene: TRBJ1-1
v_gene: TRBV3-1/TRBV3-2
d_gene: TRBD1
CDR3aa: CASSQARGRTGGPEAFF
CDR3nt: TGTGCCAGCAGCCAAGCGCGGGGCAGGACAGGGGGGCCTGAAGCTTTCTTT

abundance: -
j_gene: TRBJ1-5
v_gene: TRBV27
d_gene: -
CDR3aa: CASSFGRSSNQPQHF
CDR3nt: TGTGCCAGCAGTTTTGGGCGTTCTAGCAATCAGCCCCAGCATTTT

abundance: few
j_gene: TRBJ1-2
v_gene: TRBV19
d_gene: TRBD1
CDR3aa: CASSIDTQGAYGYTF
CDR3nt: TGTGCCAGTAGTATAGATACTCAGGGGGCATATGGCTACACCTTC

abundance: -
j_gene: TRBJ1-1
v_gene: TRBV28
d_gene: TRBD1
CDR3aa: CASSLQGAGNTEAFF
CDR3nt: TGTGCCAGCAGTTTACAGGGGGCAGGTAACACTGAAGCTTTCTTT

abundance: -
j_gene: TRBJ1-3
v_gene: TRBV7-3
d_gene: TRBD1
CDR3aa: CASSLNPGGGGNTIYF
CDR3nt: TGTGCCAGCAGCTTAAACCCAGGGGGAGGTGGAAACACCATATATTTT

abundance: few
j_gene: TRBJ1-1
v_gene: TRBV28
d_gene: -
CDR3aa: CASETVSEAFF
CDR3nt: TGTGCCAGTGAGACAGTTAGTGAAGCTTTCTTT

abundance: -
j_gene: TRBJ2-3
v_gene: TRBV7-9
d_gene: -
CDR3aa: CASSATGDTQYF
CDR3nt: TGTGCCAGCAGCGCGACGGGAGATACGCAGTATTTT

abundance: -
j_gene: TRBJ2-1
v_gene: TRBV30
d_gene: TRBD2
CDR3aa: CAWSRGLDFNEQFF
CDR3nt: TGTGCCTGGTCTAGAGGACTAGATTTCAATGAGCAGTTCTTC

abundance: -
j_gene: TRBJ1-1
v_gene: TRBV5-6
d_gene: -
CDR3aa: CASSPNAGTMMNTEAFF
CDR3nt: TGTGCCAGCAGCCCAAACGCAGGGACAATGATGAACACTGAAGCTTTCTTT

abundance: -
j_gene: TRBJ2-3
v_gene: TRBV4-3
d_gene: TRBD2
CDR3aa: CASSPKGLADTDTQYF
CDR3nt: TGCGCCAGCAGCCCAAAGGGACTAGCAGACACAGATACGCAGTATTTT

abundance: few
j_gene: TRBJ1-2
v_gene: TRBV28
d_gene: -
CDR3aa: CASSIVRGNYGYTF
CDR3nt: TGTGCCAGCAGCATCGTCAGGGGTAACTATGGCTACACCTTC

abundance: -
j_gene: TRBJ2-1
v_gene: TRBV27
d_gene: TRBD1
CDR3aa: CASSLLPGQGWNEQFF
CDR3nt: TGTGCCAGCAGCCTTCTTCCGGGACAGGGGTGGAATGAGCAGTTCTTC

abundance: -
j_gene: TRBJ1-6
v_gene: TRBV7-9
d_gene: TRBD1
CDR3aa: CASSPGQYNSPLHF
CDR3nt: TGTGCCAGCAGCCCGGGACAGTATAATTCACCCCTCCACTTT

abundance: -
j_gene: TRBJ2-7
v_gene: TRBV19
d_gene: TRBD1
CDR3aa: CASSSRDRIEQYF
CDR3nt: TGTGCCAGTAGTAGCCGGGACAGGATCGAGCAGTACTTC

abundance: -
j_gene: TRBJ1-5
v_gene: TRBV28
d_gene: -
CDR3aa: CASSLNRDQPQHF
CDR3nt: TGTGCCAGCAGTTTAAACAGGGATCAGCCCCAGCATTTT

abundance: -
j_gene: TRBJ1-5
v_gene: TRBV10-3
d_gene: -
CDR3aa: CAISEGVESNQPQHF
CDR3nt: TGTGCCATCAGTGAAGGGGTGGAGAGCAATCAGCCCCAGCATTTT

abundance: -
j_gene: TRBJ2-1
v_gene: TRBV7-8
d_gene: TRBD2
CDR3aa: CASSLELAGWNEQFF
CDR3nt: TGTGCCAGCAGCTTAGAACTAGCGGGATGGAATGAGCAGTTCTTC

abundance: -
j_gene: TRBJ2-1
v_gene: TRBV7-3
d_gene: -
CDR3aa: CASSLQVYNEQFF
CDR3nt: TGTGCCAGCAGCTTACAGGTCTACAATGAGCAGTTCTTC

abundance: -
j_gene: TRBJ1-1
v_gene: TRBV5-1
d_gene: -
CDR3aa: CASSLVGGVNTEAFF
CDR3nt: TGCGCCAGCAGCTTGGTCGGAGGTGTGAACACTGAAGCTTTCTTT

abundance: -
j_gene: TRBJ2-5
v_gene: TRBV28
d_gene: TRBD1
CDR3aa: CASSLRQGQYF
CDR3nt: TGTGCCAGCAGTTTACGACAGGGCCAGTACTTC

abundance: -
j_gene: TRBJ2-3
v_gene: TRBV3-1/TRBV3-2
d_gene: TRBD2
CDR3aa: CASSQAPGLGRDTQYF
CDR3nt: TGTGCCAGCAGCCAAGCTCCGGGACTAGGGAGAGATACGCAGTATTTT

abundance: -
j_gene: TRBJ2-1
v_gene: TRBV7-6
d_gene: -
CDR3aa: CASSDPGLSYNEQFF
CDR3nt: TGTGCCAGCAGCGATCCGGGACTGTCCTACAATGAGCAGTTCTTC